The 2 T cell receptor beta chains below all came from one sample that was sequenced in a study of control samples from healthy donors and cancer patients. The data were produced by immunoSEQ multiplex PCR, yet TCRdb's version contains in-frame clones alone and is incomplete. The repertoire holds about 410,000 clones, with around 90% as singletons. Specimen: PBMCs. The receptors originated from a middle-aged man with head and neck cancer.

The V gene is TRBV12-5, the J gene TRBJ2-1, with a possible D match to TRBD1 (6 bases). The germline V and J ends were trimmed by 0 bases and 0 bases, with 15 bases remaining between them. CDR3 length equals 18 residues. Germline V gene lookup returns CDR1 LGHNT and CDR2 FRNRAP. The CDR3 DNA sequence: TGTGCTAGTGGTTTGGTACCCCCGACAGGAGTCTCCTACAATGAGCAGTTCTTC. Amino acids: CASGLVPPTGVSYNEQFF.

CDR3 amino acids: CASSLRRGGGGTDTQYF. Here the CDR3 DNA reads TGTGCCAGCAGCCTTAGGCGCGGCGGGGGGGGCACAGATACGCAGTATTTT. The V gene is TRBV7-9, the J gene TRBJ2-3; TRBD2 matches at 9 bases. There are 17 residues in the CDR3. Per germline, CDR1 SEHNR and CDR2 FQNEAQ (reference sequence). V lost 5 bases and J lost 1; bases outside the gene matches: 10.